A selection of T cell receptor beta chains follows, all from one sample in a study of vaccination effects on CD4 cells after COVID-19. For these receptors, no antigen is known. Some clones are missing from TCRdb's copy, which holds only in-frame ones; the method was immunoSEQ multiplex PCR. The sample gives 66,000 or so clones, around 70% of which show up once; 2% to 2.5% is in the top ten. The source material was CD4+ T cells from PBMCs cultured without peptide, sampled after COVID-19 vaccination. The receptors were gathered from a human donor who received a COVID-19 vaccine. The CDR3 runs from the conserved cysteine through the conserved F or W. D genes are given only for firm matches. The size entry is marked missing in some rows and otherwise reads once, few, many or a size class.

.,TRBJ1-1,13,.,TRBV7-2,TGTGCCAGCAGTCCGGGACCGAACACTGAAGCTTTCTTT,CASSPGPNTEAFF
.,TRBJ1-1,16,.,TRBV28,TGTGCCAGCAGTTTAAAATATGGCAGTTTAAACACTGAAGCTTTCTTT,CASSLKYGSLNTEAFF
.,TRBJ1-2,16,.,TRBV4-2,TGTGCCAGCAGCCAAGAAGTTCACACCCCCAACTATGGCTACACCTTC,CASSQEVHTPNYGYTF
TRBD1,TRBJ1-5,13,.,TRBV6-6,TGTGCCAGCAGTCGACAGGGAGGTCAGCCCCAGCATTTT,CASSRQGGQPQHF
.,TRBJ1-5,14,.,TRBV5-1,TGCGCCAGCAGCTTCGGCCAGGAGGATCAGCCCCAGCATTTT,CASSFGQEDQPQHF
.,TRBJ1-6,15,.,TRBV4-1,TGCGCCAGCAGCCAAGATCCCAGGTATAATTCACCCCTCCACTTT,CASSQDPRYNSPLHF
TRBD1,TRBJ1-2,16,.,TRBV27,TGTGCCAGCAGTTCAGCCGGGACAGGGGGCGTCTATGGCTACACCTTC,CASSSAGTGGVYGYTF
.,TRBJ1-2,15,few,TRBV6-5,TGTGCCAGCAGTCTAAGCCCGACAGAAAACTATGGCTACACCTTC,CASSLSPTENYGYTF
.,TRBJ2-2,13,few,TRBV7-8,TGTGCCAGCAGCGCAGACAGGCACGGGGAGCTGTTTTTT,CASSADRHGELFF
.,TRBJ1-1,15,.,TRBV4-2,TGTGCCAGCAGCCAAGCCTCCGGGGGCGGTACTGAAGCTTTCTTT,CASSQASGGGTEAFF
TRBD1,TRBJ1-5,14,.,TRBV7-9,TGTGCCAGCAGCCGGACAGGGGACAATCAGCCCCAGCATTTT,CASSRTGDNQPQHF
TRBD1,TRBJ1-2,14,.,TRBV19,TGTGCCACACAAGGACAGGGAAGGATGAATGGCTACACCTTC,CATQGQGRMNGYTF
TRBD1,TRBJ1-5,13,.,TRBV6-1,TGTGCCAGCAGAGACCAGGGGGGTCAGCCCCAGCATTTT,CASRDQGGQPQHF
.,TRBJ2-6,12,once,TRBV3-1/TRBV3-2,TGTGCCAGCGGGGTTGGGGCCAACGTCCTGACTTTC,CASGVGANVLTF
TRBD2,TRBJ2-2,15,.,TRBV19,TGTGCCACCACGAGACTAGCGGGCGACACCGGGGAGCTGTTTTTT,CATTRLAGDTGELFF
.,TRBJ1-1,15,.,TRBV6-2/TRBV6-3,TGTGCCAGCAGTTTTGGGGGCAGGGGGAACACTGAAGCTTTCTTT,CASSFGGRGNTEAFF
.,TRBJ1-2,13,.,TRBV12-3/TRBV12-4,TGTGCCAGCAGTTCTTCAGGGACCTATGGCTACACCTTC,CASSSSGTYGYTF